This paragraph reports one TCR beta chain. In germline, CDR1 is SGHNT, CDR2 YYREEE (reference sequence). The CDR3 totals 16 residues. Unmatched junction bases numbered 11, after V lost 1 base and J lost 8 bases. The protocol was immunoSEQ multiplex PCR, while the TCRdb copy is restricted to in-frame clones and leaves out a portion. The sample lists roughly 250,000 clones, approximately 82% occurring once. This entry is derived from a study of blood T cell repertoires in COVID-19. About the research overall: The samples span acute and convalescent COVID-19 from the United States, Italy and Spain.

The sequence was obtained from a woman at least 80 years old with active or convalescent COVID-19. The V and J genes are TRBV5-4 and TRBJ2-1; TRBD2 aligns across 8 bases. Sequencing was carried out using peripheral blood. The CDR3 sequence: CASSLRLAGLVDEQFF. CDR3 in DNA: TGTGCCAGCAGCTTGAGGTTAGCGGGGTTGGTAGATGAGCAGTTCTTC.